Below are 15 T cell receptor beta chains sequenced from a single sample in a study of breast tumors, draining lymph nodes, adjacent tissues. In TCRdb, the multiplex PCR reads were re-called with MiXCR into one record per CDR3 protein. The top ten hold roughly 3.5% of the sample, which has some 120,000 distinct CDR3 sequences, around 20% seen once. Breast cancer patients provided tissue from their axillary draining lymph nodes. Sequenced sample: axillary lymph node tissue. These receptor sequences come from a female donor with breast cancer. Some clones in this sample may be carry-over from other donors' samples.

This clonotype was counted ten times or more. This chain links TRBV27 with TRBJ2-5; D remains ambiguous. Germline V gene sequence: CDR1 MNHEY, CDR2 SMNVEV (reference sequence). V was shortened by 4 bases and J by 1 base, with 16 bases between the two germline ends. The CDR3 is 16 amino acids. CDR3 protein: CASSSKSWQLQETQYF. DNA of the CDR3: TGTGCCAGCAGTTCGAAGAGTTGGCAGCTCCAAGAGACCCAGTACTTC.

This clonotype was observed many times. The chain has TRBV2 and TRBJ1-4; 7 nucleotides line up with TRBD1. Looked up from germline, CDR1 is SNHLY and CDR2 is FYNNEI. This CDR3 region has 16 residues. After removal of 3 bases from V and 4 bases from J, the junction contained 8 bases not matched to a gene. CDR3 nucleotides: TGTGCCAGCAGTGATTCAGACAGGGATGATAATGAAAAACTGTTTTTT. Translating it yields CASSDSDRDDNEKLFF.

A remark on this clonotype: Given a much more abundant clone one base away, this may be a read error. It is likely a read error, because the conserved phenylalanine at the end of the CDR3 is missing. The rearrangement joins TRBV5-4 to TRBJ2-3; TRBD2 matches 11 bases. V shed 1 base, J shed 3 bases, and the junction held 7 bases outside the gene matches. Per germline, CDR1 SGHNT and CDR2 YYREEE (reference sequence). The CDR3 is 17 amino acids. The CDR3 reads CASSLWVAGGGTDTQYL. The CDR3 DNA reads as TGTGCCAGCAGCTTGTGGGTAGCGGGAGGGGGGACAGATACGCAGTATCTT.

This clonotype was counted ten times or more. The chain couples TRBV5-6 to TRBJ2-2, with unresolved D. The CDR3 extends over 16 amino acids. Germline CDR1 reads SGHDT; CDR2 reads YYEEEE. V was cut by 0 bases and J by 8 bases, with 17 bases left in between. The CDR3 sequence: CASSLGLPLGSGELFF. CDR3 in DNA: TGTGCCAGCAGCTTGGGGCTCCCCTTGGGTTCTGGGGAGCTGTTTTTT.

With regard to this clonotype: A much larger clone lies one base from this, so it may be a read error. V and J are TRBV20-1 and TRBJ2-7; 9 bases line up with TRBD2. From germline, CDR1 is DFQATT and CDR2 SNEGSKA (reference sequence). The CDR3 spans 16 residues. V shed 0 bases and J 5 bases; nucleotides not matched to a gene: 11. CDR3 sequence: CSARDDLAGVVDEQYF. As DNA, the CDR3 is TGCAGTGCTAGAGATGATTTAGCGGGAGTTGTCGACGAGCAGTACTTC.

This clonotype was observed at least ten times. The gene calls are TRBV20-1 and TRBJ2-1; 8 bases map to TRBD1. CDR3 length equals 14 residues. The V and J ends lost 3 bases and 7 bases, in that order; junction bases with no gene match: 8. Germline CDR1 and CDR2: DFQATT and SNEGSKA (reference sequence). The CDR3 sequence: CSARPGQGFNEQFF. DNA of the CDR3: TGCAGTGCTAGGCCCGGACAGGGCTTTAATGAGCAGTTCTTC.

The chain joins TRBV3-1 to TRBJ2-2; 10 bases are shared with TRBD2. The junction had 7 bases not matched to a gene; V was cut back by 2 bases and J by 7 bases. The CDR3 length is 16 residues. CDR1 and CDR2 from the germline V gene are LGHDT and YNNKEL (reference sequence). The CDR3 region has the DNA TGTGCCAGCAGCCAATTAACGGGACTAGCGTTCGGGGAGCTGTTTTTT. Its protein product is CASSQLTGLAFGELFF.

Turning to this clonotype: One base away lies a much larger clone, so this may be a sequencing read error. CDR3 in amino acids: CASTTSGGAWETLYF. DNA for the CDR3: TGTGCCAGCACTACTAGCGGGGGGGCCTGGGAGACCCTGTACTTC. The rearrangement uses TRBV11-2 and TRBJ2-5; 13 bases agree with TRBD2. The CDR3 covers 15 residues. Germline V lookup: CDR1 SGHAT, CDR2 FQNNGV.

For this clonotype: Being one base from a much bigger clone, this may be a read error. The conserved phenylalanine or tryptophan normally closing the CDR3 is absent here, so this likely arose from a read error. The chain employs TRBV5-5 and TRBJ2-3; 9 nucleotides align to TRBD1. The CDR3 extends over 13 amino acids. After removal of 4 bases from V and 9 bases from J, the junction contained 6 bases not matched to a gene. Germline CDR1 reads SGHKS; CDR2 reads YYEKEE (reference sequence). The CDR3 DNA is TGTGCCAGCAGCGGATGGGACAGGGACACGCAGTATTGT. Protein sequence: CASSGWDRDTQYC.

A word on this clonotype: A much bigger clone sits one base away, suggesting this may be a read error. The rearrangement joins TRBV19 to TRBJ2-2, with 7 bases that match TRBD2. Germline loops: CDR1 LNHDA, CDR2 SQIVND (reference sequence). This CDR3 spans 14 amino acids. The CDR3 DNA reads as TGTGCCAGTAGACTGGCGGGAGCAGTCGGGGAGCCGTTTTTT. It encodes CASRLAGAVGEPFF.

To note about this clonotype: A much larger clone sits a single nucleotide away, making a read error possible. The chain carries TRBV20-1 and TRBJ1-5, with 7 bases identical to TRBD1. Germline CDR1 DFQATT, CDR2 SNEGSKA (reference sequence). The CDR3 runs to 13 residues. CDR3 loop: CSASTGSNLPQHF. The CDR3 nucleotides are TGCAGTGCTTCGACAGGGAGCAATCTGCCCCAGCATTTT.

The sample holds many counts of this clonotype. The V call is TRBV12-3 or TRBV12-4, the J call TRBJ1-5; 8 bases agree with TRBD1. V lost 3 bases, J lost 4 bases, and 2 bases stayed unmatched. This CDR3 is 14 amino acids long. For the CDR3, the DNA is TGTGCCAGCAGTTTGACAGGGGTAAATCAGCCCCAGCATTTT. The encoded protein is CASSLTGVNQPQHF.

This clonotype was counted many times. The V call is TRBV10-1, the J call TRBJ1-5, with a tentative D call TRBD1 (6 bases). Germline V gene sequence: CDR1 WNHNN, CDR2 SYGVQD (reference sequence). CDR3 length: 13 residues. V lost 5 bases to trimming and J lost 4 bases, with 9 bases between them. CDR3 sequence reads: CASSRDTNQPQHF. In nucleotides, the CDR3 is TGCGCCAGCAGTCGGGACACTAATCAGCCCCAGCATTTT.

The chain's CDR3 is CASSEIFGGTADTQYF. Written as DNA, the CDR3 is TGTGCCAGCAGTGAAATATTCGGGGGGACCGCAGATACGCAGTATTTT. The chain couples TRBV6-1 to TRBJ2-3, with 7 bases lining up with TRBD2. Unmatched junction bases numbered 9, after V lost 2 bases and J lost 4 bases. Germline lookup yields CDR1 MNHNS and CDR2 SASEGT. The CDR3 extends over 16 amino acids.

This clonotype was counted ten times or more. The chain uses TRBV20-1 and TRBJ2-1; no clear D. Looked up from germline, CDR1 is DFQATT and CDR2 is SNEGSKA (reference sequence). The ends were cut back, 1 base at V and 2 bases at J, with 9 bases in the middle. The CDR3 has 14 amino acids. The CDR3 region is CSARGAGTYNEQFF. The CDR3 nucleotides read TGCAGTGCTAGAGGTGCAGGTACCTACAATGAGCAGTTCTTC.